The 3 T cell receptor beta chains in this list originate from one sample, sequenced in a study of PD-1 blockade in classical Hodgkin lymphoma. Time point noted: newly diagnosed, previously untreated cHL patient sample. Thawed PBMCs underwent magnetic negative selection to yield purified CD4+ T cells. The assay was immunoSEQ multiplex PCR, and TCRdb's table has in-frame clones only and misses some. The table lists tens of thousands of clones, 80% to 90% of them singletons. Sequenced material: CD4+ T cells from blood. Source of these receptors: a human donor with classical Hodgkin lymphoma.

The chain combines TRBV29-1 with TRBJ2-5, with 8 bases matching TRBD2. Germline V gene data show CDR1 as SQVTM and CDR2 as ANQGSEA. The CDR3 is made up of 14 amino acids. V lost 3 bases, J lost 4 bases, and 7 bases stayed unmatched. CDR3 residues: CSVDTGGLGETQYF. In nucleotides, the CDR3 is TGCAGCGTTGATACGGGAGGGCTAGGAGAGACCCAGTACTTC.

J is TRBJ2-1 and V is TRBV5-1, with D uncertain. The CDR3 is made up of 13 amino acids. V lost 1 base and J lost 10, with 12 bases in between. Germline loops: CDR1 SGHRS, CDR2 YFSETQ. The CDR3 DNA reads TGCGCCAGCAGCTTGACTACCCCAGCGGAGCAGTTCTTC. Its translation: CASSLTTPAEQFF.

The chain links TRBV11-3 to TRBJ2-3, with TRBD1 matching over 10 bases. The CDR3 runs 16 residues. Germline-derived CDR1 and CDR2 are SGHNT and YENEEA. V trimming: 1 base; J trimming: 4 bases; junction bases outside the gene matches: 5. The CDR3 DNA is TGTGCCAGCAGCTTAGGGGACAGGGGCGGCCCAGATACGCAGTATTTT. Translated, it gives CASSLGDRGGPDTQYF.